This is a list of T cell receptor beta chains from one sample in a study of blood T cell repertoires in COVID-19. Profiled with immunoSEQ multiplex PCR; TCRdb holds only in-frame clones, not every one. Of about 170,000 clones detected, roughly 82% appear once; the ten largest clones hold over 12%. The sample was PBMCs or T cells enriched from blood (not recorded which). The receptors stem from a man over 45 who had recovered from COVID-19. Each CDR3 is given with its conserved first and last residue. A D gene is named only where the DNA matches it firmly. Some rows mark clone size as missing; the rest say once, few, many or name a class of expanded clone.

>TRBJ1-1|NA|TRBD1|TRBV2
CASRGTGGAFF
TGTGCCAGCAGGGGGACAGGGGGGGCTTTCTTT
>TRBJ2-5|NA|NA|TRBV5-1
CASSLITEETQYF
TGCGCCAGCAGCTTGATAACGGAAGAGACCCAGTACTTC
>TRBJ1-2|NA|TRBD1|TRBV6-5
CASSRWDRGLGYTF
TGTGCCAGCAGTCGCTGGGACAGGGGGCTAGGCTACACCTTC
>TRBJ1-1|once|NA|TRBV18
CASSPLRRNERNTEAFF
TGTGCCAGCTCACCACTCAGGAGGAACGAACGGAACACTGAAGCTTTCTTT
>TRBJ2-5|NA|TRBD2|TRBV27
CASSSPGLAGAEYF
TGTGCCAGCAGTTCACCGGGACTAGCGGGAGCCGAGTACTTC
>TRBJ1-6|NA|TRBD1|TRBV30
CAWSVRDRGPGYF
TGTGCCTGGAGTGTACGGGACAGGGGACCCGGGTACTTT
>TRBJ2-1|NA|TRBD2|TRBV4-1
CATREGSHDEQFF
TGCGCCACCCGGGAGGGATCTCACGATGAGCAGTTCTTC
>TRBJ2-7|NA|NA|TRBV5-1
CASFPGDGLEQYF
TGCGCCAGCTTCCCGGGGGACGGTCTCGAGCAGTACTTC
>TRBJ1-3|NA|NA|TRBV28
CASTGGQRRNTIYF
TGTGCCAGCACCGGAGGACAGAGACGAAACACCATATATTTT
>TRBJ1-1|NA|NA|TRBV4-1
CASSQDTVNTEAFF
TGCGCCAGCAGCCAAGATACGGTGAACACTGAAGCTTTCTTT
>TRBJ1-3|NA|TRBD1|TRBV7-8
CASSLATGGSGNTIYF
TGTGCCAGCAGCTTAGCAACAGGGGGCTCTGGAAACACCATATATTTT
>TRBJ1-1|NA|NA|TRBV6-5
CASTNLVNTEAFF
TGTGCCAGCACCAACTTGGTGAACACTGAAGCTTTCTTT
>TRBJ2-5|once|NA|TRBV9
CASSVAGRGEETQYF
TGTGCCAGCAGCGTAGCGGGCAGGGGGGAAGAGACCCAGTACTTC
>TRBJ2-2|NA|NA|TRBV5-6
CASRGGGVNTGELFF
TGTGCCAGCAGAGGAGGGGGGGTCAACACCGGGGAGCTGTTTTTT
>TRBJ2-2|once|NA|TRBV30
CAWTPTSSTGELFF
TGTGCCTGGACCCCGACTAGTTCCACCGGGGAGCTGTTTTTT
>TRBJ1-2|NA|NA|TRBV5-1
CASSRDFGRGYTF
TGCGCCAGCAGCCGGGACTTCGGGAGGGGCTACACCTTC
>TRBJ1-2|NA|NA|TRBV21-1
CASSKRDRAWIYGYTF
TGTGCCAGCAGCAAAAGAGACAGGGCCTGGATCTATGGCTACACCTTC
>TRBJ2-1|NA|TRBD2|TRBV10-1
CASSEDPGLAGGNYNEQFF
TGCGCCAGCAGTGAAGACCCGGGACTAGCGGGGGGGAACTACAATGAGCAGTTCTTC
>TRBJ2-7|NA|TRBD2|TRBV6-5
CASSPGTSGGYEQYF
TGTGCCAGCAGTCCTGGGACTAGCGGGGGATACGAGCAGTACTTC
>TRBJ1-2|few|NA|TRBV7-9
CASSLERPYGYTF
TGTGCCAGCAGCTTAGAGCGGCCCTATGGCTACACCTTC
>TRBJ2-1|NA|NA|TRBV6-2/TRBV6-3
CASSYSNQGSNEQFF
TGTGCCAGCAGTTACTCGAATCAGGGGAGCAATGAGCAGTTCTTC
>TRBJ2-1|few|NA|TRBV5-1
CASSLVQGGNEQFF
TGCGCCAGCAGCTTGGTTCAGGGTGGGAATGAGCAGTTCTTC
>TRBJ2-4|NA|NA|TRBV11-1
CASSLSGFKNIQYF
TGTGCCAGCAGCTTATCAGGGTTCAAAAACATTCAGTACTTC
>TRBJ2-1|NA|TRBD2|TRBV7-9
CASSPGVGGAHNEQFF
TGTGCCAGCAGCCCCGGGGTCGGGGGGGCCCACAATGAGCAGTTCTTC
>TRBJ1-4|NA|TRBD1|TRBV5-4
CASSVDRAHEKLFF
TGTGCCAGCAGCGTTGACAGGGCGCATGAAAAACTGTTTTTT
>TRBJ2-7|NA|TRBD2|TRBV10-3
CAISDGGAGISYEQYF
TGTGCCATCAGTGACGGGGGGGCGGGGATCTCCTACGAGCAGTACTTC
>TRBJ1-2|NA|NA|TRBV12-3/TRBV12-4
CASRTRAYGYTF
TGTGCCAGCAGGACTAGGGCCTATGGCTACACCTTC
>TRBJ1-6|once|TRBD1|TRBV6-5
CASARGQDNSPLHF
TGTGCCAGCGCCAGGGGGCAAGATAATTCACCCCTCCACTTT
>TRBJ1-6|few|TRBD1|TRBV11-2
CASSFPTGGSYNSPLHF
TGTGCCAGCAGCTTCCCGACAGGGGGGTCCTATAATTCACCCCTCCACTTT
>TRBJ1-2|NA|NA|TRBV12-1
CASSPPGFWGQGAGGYTF
NA
>TRBJ1-2|few|NA|TRBV5-1
CASSLDGRVARDYGYTF
TGCGCCAGCAGCTTGGACGGCAGGGTGGCGCGAGATTATGGCTACACCTTC
>TRBJ2-3|NA|NA|TRBV3-1/TRBV3-2
CASSQVRGARDTQYF
TGTGCCAGCAGCCAAGTCCGGGGGGCAAGGGATACGCAGTATTTT
>TRBJ1-5|NA|NA|TRBV30
CAWSVQGDQPQHF
TGTGCCTGGAGTGTACAGGGCGATCAGCCCCAGCATTTT
>TRBJ1-2|NA|TRBD1|TRBV19
CASRDRGNYGYTF
TGTGCCAGTAGGGACAGGGGGAACTATGGCTACACCTTC
>TRBJ1-2|NA|NA|TRBV28
CASSNSPGYTF
TGTGCCAGCAGTAACAGCCCGGGCTACACCTTC
>TRBJ1-6|NA|TRBD1|TRBV6-5
CASSSRGQSSPLHF
TGTGCCAGCAGTTCCAGGGGGCAGAGTTCACCCCTCCACTTT
>TRBJ2-3|NA|TRBD2|TRBV9
CASSVGPAGGQDTQYF
TGTGCCAGCAGCGTAGGTCCAGCGGGGGGGCAGGATACGCAGTATTTT
>TRBJ1-2|NA|NA|TRBV20-1
CSARTGYGYTF
TGCAGTGCTAGGACAGGATATGGCTACACCTTC
>TRBJ1-6|NA|NA|TRBV9
CASSVVAGVNSPLHF
TGTGCCAGCAGCGTAGTTGCAGGGGTAAATTCACCCCTCCACTTT
>TRBJ2-5|NA|NA|TRBV6-1
CASSEHRAVGTQYF
TGTGCCAGCAGTGAACACAGGGCCGTGGGGACCCAGTACTTC